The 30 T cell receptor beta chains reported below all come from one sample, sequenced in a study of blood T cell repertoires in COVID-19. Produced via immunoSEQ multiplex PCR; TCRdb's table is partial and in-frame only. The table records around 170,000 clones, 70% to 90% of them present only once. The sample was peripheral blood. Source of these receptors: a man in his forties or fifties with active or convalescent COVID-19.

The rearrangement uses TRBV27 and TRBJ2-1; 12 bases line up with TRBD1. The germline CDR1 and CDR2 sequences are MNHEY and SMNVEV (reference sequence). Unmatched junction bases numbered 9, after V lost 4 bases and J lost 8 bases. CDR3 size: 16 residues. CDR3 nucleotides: TGTGCCAGCAGTTCCTCCGGGACAGGGGGCATGGATGAGCAGTTCTTC. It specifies CASSSSGTGGMDEQFF.

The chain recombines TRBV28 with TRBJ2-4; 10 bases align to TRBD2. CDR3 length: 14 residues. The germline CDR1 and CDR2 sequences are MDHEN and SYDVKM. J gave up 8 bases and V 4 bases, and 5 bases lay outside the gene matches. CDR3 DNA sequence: TGTGCCAGCAGTTCCCTAGCGGGAGTAGACATTCAGTACTTC. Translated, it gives CASSSLAGVDIQYF.

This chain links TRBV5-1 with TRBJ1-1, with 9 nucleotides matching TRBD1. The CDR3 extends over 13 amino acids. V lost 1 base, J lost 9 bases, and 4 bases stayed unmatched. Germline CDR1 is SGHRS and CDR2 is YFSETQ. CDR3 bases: TGCGCCAGCAGCTTGACCGGGACAGGGAAAGCTTTCTTT. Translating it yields CASSLTGTGKAFF.

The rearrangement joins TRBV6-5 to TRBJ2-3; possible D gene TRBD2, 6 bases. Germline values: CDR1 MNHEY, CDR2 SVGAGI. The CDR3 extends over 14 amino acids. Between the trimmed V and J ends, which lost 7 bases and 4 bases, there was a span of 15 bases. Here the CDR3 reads CASTPVEGSDTQYF. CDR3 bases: TGTGCCAGCACCCCGGTGGAGGGTTCAGATACGCAGTATTTT.

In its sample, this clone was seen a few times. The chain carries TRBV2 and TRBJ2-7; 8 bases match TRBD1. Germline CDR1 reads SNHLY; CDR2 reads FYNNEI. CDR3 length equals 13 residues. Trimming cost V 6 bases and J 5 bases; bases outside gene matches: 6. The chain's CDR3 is CASRQGGSDEQYF. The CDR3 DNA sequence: TGTGCCAGCAGACAGGGGGGCTCGGACGAGCAGTACTTC.

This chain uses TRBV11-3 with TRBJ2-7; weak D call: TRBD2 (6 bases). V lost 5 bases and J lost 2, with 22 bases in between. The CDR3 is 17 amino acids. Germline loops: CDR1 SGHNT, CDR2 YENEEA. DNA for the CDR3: TGTGCCAGCAGCCCGAGAATGGGGGGACGGAGGACCTACGAGCAGTACTTC. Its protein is CASSPRMGGRRTYEQYF.

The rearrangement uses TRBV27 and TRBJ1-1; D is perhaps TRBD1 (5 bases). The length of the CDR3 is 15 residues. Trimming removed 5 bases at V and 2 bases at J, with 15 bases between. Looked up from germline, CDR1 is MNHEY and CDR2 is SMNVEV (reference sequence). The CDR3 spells CASSTQGLINTEAFF. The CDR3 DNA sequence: TGTGCCAGCAGTACCCAGGGACTGATAAACACTGAAGCTTTCTTT.

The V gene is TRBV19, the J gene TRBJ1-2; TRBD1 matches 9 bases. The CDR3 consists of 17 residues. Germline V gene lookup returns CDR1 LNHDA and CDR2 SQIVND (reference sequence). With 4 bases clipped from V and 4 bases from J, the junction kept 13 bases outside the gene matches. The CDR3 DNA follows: TGTGCCAGTAGTACGACAGGGGGTCCCTTTGCTGGCTATGGCTACACCTTC. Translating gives CASSTTGGPFAGYGYTF.

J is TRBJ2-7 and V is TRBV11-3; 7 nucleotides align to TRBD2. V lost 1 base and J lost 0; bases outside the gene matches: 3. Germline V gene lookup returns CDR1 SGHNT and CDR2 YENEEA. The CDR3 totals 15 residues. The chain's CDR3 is CASSLGGGSSYEQYF. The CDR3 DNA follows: TGTGCCAGCAGCTTAGGGGGGGGGTCCTCCTACGAGCAGTACTTC.

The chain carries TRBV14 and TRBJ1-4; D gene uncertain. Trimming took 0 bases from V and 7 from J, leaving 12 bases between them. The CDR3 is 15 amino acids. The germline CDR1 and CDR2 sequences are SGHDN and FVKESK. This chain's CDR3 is CASSQDRGRGEKLFF. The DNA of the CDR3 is TGTGCCAGCAGCCAAGATAGAGGGCGCGGTGAAAAACTGTTTTTT. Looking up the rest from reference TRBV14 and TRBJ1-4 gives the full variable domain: EAGVTQFPSHSVIEKGQTVTLRCDPISGHDNLYWYRRVMGKEIKFLLHFVKESKQDESGMPNNRFLAERTGGTYSTLKVQPAELEDSGVYFCASSQDRGRGEKLFFGSGTQLSVL.

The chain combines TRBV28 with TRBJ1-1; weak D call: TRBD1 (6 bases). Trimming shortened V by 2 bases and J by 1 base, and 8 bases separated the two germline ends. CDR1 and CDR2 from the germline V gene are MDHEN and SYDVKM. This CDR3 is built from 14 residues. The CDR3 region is CASSLQGTNTEAFF. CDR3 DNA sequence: TGTGCCAGCAGTTTACAGGGGACGAACACTGAAGCTTTCTTT. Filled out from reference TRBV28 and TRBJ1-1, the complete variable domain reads DVKVTQSSRYLVKRTGEKVFLECVQDMDHENMFWYRQDPGLGLRLIYFSYDVKMKEKGDIPEGYSVSREKKERFSLILESASTNQTSMYLCASSLQGTNTEAFFGQGTRLTVV.

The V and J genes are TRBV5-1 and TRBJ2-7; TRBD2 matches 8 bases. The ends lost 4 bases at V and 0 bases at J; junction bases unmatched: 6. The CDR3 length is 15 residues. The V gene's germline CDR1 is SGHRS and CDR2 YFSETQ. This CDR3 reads CASSTTSGSSYEQYF. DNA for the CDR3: TGCGCCAGCAGCACCACTAGCGGAAGCTCCTACGAGCAGTACTTC.

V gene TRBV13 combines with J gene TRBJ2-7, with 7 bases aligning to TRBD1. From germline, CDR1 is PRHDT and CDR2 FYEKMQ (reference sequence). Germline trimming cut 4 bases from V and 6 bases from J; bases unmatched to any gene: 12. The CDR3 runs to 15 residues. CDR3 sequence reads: CASSSRQGIFREQYF. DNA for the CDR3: TGTGCCAGCAGCTCCAGACAGGGTATTTTTCGCGAGCAGTACTTC.

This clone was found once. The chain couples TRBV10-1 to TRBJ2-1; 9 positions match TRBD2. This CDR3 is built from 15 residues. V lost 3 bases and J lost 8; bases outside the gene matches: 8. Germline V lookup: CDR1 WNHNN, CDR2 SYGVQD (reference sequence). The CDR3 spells CASSDPGLATDEQFF. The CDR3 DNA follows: TGCGCCAGCAGTGATCCGGGACTAGCCACCGATGAGCAGTTCTTC.

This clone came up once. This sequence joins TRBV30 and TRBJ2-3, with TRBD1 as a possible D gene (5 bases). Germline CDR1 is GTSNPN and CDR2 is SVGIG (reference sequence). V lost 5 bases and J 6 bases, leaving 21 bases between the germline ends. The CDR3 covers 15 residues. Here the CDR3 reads CAWSLADTRADTQYF. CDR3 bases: TGTGCCTGGTCTTTGGCGGACACACGGGCGGATACGCAGTATTTT.

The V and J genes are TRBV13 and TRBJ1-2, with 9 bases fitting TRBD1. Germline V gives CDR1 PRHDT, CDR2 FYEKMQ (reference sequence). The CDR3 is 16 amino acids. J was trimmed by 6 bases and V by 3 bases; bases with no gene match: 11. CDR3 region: CASSFMTGGRHHGYTF. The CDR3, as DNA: TGTGCCAGCAGCTTTATGACAGGGGGTCGGCATCATGGCTACACCTTC.

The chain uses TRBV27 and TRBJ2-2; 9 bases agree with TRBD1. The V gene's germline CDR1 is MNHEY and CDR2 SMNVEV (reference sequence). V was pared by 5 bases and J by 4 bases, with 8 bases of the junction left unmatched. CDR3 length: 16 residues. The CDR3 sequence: CASSPGQGLFTGELFF. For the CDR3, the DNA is TGTGCCAGCAGTCCGGGACAGGGTTTATTCACCGGGGAGCTGTTTTTT.

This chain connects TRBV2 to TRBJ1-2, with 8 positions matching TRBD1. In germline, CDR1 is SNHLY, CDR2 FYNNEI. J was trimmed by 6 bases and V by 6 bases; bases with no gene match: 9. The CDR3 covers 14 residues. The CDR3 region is CASSRIQGGNGYTF. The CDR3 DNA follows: TGTGCCAGCAGCAGAATACAGGGGGGAAATGGCTACACCTTC.

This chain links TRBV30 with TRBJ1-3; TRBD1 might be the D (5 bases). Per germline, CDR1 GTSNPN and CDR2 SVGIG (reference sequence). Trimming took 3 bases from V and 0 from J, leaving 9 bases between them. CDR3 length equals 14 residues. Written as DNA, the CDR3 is TGTGCCTGGAGCAAAGGGGCCTCTGGAAACACCATATATTTT. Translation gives CAWSKGASGNTIYF.

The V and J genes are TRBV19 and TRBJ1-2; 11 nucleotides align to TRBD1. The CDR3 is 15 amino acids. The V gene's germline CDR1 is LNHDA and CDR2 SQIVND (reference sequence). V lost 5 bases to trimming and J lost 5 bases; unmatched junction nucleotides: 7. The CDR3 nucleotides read TGTGCCAGTAGTTCCGGACAGGGGGCTCCATATGGCTACACCTTC. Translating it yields CASSSGQGAPYGYTF. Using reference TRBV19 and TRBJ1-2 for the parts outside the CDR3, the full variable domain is DGGITQSPKYLFRKEGQNVTLSCEQNLNHDAMYWYRQDPGQGLRLIYYSQIVNDFQKGDIAEGYSVSREKKESFPLTVTSAQKNPTAFYLCASSSGQGAPYGYTFGSGTRLTVV.

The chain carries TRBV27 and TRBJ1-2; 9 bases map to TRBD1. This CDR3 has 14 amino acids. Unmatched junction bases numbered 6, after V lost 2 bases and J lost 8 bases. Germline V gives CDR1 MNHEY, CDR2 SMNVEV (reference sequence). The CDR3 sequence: CASSLGTGRSGYTF. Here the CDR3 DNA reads TGTGCCAGCAGTTTAGGGACAGGGCGGAGCGGCTACACCTTC.

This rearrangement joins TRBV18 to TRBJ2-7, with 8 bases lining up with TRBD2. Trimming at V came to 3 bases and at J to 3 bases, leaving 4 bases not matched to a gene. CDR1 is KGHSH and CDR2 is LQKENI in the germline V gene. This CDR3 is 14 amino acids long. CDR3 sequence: CASSPGLADYEQYF. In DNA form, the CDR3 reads TGTGCCAGCTCACCCGGACTAGCAGACTACGAGCAGTACTTC.

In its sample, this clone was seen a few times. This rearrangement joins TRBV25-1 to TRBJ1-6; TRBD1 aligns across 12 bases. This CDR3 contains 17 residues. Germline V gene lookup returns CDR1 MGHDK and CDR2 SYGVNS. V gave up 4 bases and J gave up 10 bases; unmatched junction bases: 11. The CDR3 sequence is CASSGGTGGTSRSPLHF. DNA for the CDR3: TGTGCCAGCAGTGGGGGGACAGGGGGCACTTCTCGGTCACCCCTCCACTTT.

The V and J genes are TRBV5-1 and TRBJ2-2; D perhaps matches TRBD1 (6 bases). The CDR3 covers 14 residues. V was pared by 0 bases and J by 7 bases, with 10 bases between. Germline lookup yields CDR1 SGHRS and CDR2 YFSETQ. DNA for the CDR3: TGCGCCAGCAGCTTGGACAGGGAGCACGGGGAGCTGTTTTTT. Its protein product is CASSLDREHGELFF.

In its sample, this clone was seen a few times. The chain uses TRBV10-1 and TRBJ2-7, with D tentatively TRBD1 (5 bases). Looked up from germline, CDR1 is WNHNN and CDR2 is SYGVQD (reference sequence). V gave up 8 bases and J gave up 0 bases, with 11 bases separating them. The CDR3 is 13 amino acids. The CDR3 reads CASVRQSSYEQYF. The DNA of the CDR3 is TGCGCCAGCGTTAGACAGTCCTCCTACGAGCAGTACTTC.

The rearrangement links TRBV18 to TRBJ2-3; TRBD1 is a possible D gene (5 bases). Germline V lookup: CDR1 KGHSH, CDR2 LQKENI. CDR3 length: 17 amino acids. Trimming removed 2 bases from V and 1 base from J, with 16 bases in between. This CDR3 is CASSPRGSGVGTDTQYF. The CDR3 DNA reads TGTGCCAGCTCACCAAGGGGTAGTGGGGTCGGCACAGATACGCAGTATTTT. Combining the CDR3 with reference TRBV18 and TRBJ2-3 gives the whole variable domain NAGVMQNPRHLVRRRGQEARLRCSPMKGHSHVYWYRQLPEEGLKFMVYLQKENIIDESGMPKERFSAEFPKEGPSILRIQQVVRGDSAAYFCASSPRGSGVGTDTQYFGPGTRLTVL.

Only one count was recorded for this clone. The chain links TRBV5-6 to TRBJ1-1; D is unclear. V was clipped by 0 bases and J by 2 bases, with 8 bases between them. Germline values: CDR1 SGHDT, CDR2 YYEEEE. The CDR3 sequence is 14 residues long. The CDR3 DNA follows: TGTGCCAGCAGCTTGGGGAGTTTAAACACTGAAGCTTTCTTT. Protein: CASSLGSLNTEAFF.

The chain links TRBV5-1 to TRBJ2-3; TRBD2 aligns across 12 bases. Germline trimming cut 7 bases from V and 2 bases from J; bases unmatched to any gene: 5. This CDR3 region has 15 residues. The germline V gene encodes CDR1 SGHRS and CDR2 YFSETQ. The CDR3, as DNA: TGCGCCAGCTTGCTAGCGGGGGGGCTCACAGATACGCAGTATTTT. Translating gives CASLLAGGLTDTQYF.

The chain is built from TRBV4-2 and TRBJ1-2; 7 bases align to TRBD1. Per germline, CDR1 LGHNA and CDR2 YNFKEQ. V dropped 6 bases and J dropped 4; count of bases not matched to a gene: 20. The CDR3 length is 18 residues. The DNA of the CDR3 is TGTGCCAGCAGTCGACAGGGAGAGAACCCACGTACCGCCTATGGCTACACCTTC. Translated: CASSRQGENPRTAYGYTF.

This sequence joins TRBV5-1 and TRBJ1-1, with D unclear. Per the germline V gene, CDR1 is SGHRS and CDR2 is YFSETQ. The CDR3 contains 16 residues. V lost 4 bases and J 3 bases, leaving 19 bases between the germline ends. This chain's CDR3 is CASSPGVLELDTEAFF. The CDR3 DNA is TGCGCCAGCAGCCCGGGAGTTTTAGAGTTAGACACTGAAGCTTTCTTT.